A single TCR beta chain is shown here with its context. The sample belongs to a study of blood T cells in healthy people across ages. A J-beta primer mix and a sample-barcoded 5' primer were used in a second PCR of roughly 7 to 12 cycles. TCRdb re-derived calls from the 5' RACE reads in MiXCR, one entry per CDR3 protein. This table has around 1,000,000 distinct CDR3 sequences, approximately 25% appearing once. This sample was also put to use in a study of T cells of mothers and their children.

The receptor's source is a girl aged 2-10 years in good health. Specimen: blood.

CDR3: CASSPSQSTDTQYF. CDR3 DNA: TGTGCCAGCTCACCAAGTCAGTCCACAGATACGCAGTATTTT. This chain joins TRBV18 and TRBJ2-3, with no clear D. The CDR3 is made up of 14 amino acids. The germline V gene encodes CDR1 KGHSH and CDR2 LQKENI. V was pared by 2 bases and J by 2 bases, with 8 bases between.